Below are 27 T cell receptor beta chains sequenced from a single sample in a study of T-cell reconstitution after alpha-beta-depleted transplantation in children. Unique molecular identifiers were built into the TCRbeta library. MiXCR was run by TCRdb on the PCR reads, yielding one entry per CDR3 protein. The table includes around 580,000 distinct CDR3 sequences, 20% to 25% detected once. Sequencing used PBMCs, mostly from graft donor cells, obtained 360 days after TCRalphabeta/CD19-depleted stem cell transplant. Every receptor here comes from a boy in the first two years of life who had a stem cell transplant for acute myeloid leukemia, so the T cells may come from the graft donor.

This chain joins TRBV24-1 and TRBJ2-1, with 10 positions matching TRBD2. The CDR3 extends over 16 amino acids. Losses at the gene ends were 4 bases for V and 5 bases for J; bases not matched to a gene: 7. CDR1 is KGHDR and CDR2 is SFDVKD in the germline V gene. The DNA of the CDR3 is TGTGCCACCAGTGACCTAAGCGGGGGGGCGAACAATGAGCAGTTCTTC. This codes for CATSDLSGGANNEQFF.

The rearrangement joins TRBV12-3 or TRBV12-4 to TRBJ2-7; D gene uncertain. The CDR3 runs to 14 residues. V was clipped by 3 bases and J by 1 base, with 10 bases between them. The CDR3 protein is CASSFSLKSYEQYF. CDR3 nucleotide sequence: TGTGCCAGCAGTTTTTCGCTAAAATCCTACGAGCAGTACTTC.

DNA for the CDR3: TGTGCCAGCAGCTTACGAGGCTTCTCCTATAATTCACCCCTCCACTTT. Translating gives CASSLRGFSYNSPLHF. This chain uses TRBV7-9 with TRBJ1-6; unclear D gene. The CDR3 sequence is 16 residues long. V dropped 2 bases and J dropped 0 bases, with 8 bases sitting between them. Germline lookup yields CDR1 SEHNR and CDR2 FQNEAQ (reference sequence).

This clonotype was detected many times. The chain has TRBV7-2 and TRBJ2-5; D remains ambiguous. The CDR3 runs 15 residues. CDR1 and CDR2 (germline): SGHTA, FQGNSA. The V end was cut by 1 base, the J end by 1 base, with 10 bases between. The CDR3 region has the DNA TGTGCCAGCAGCTTAGAGGTCATTTCCCAAGAGACCCAGTACTTC. Its translation is CASSLEVISQETQYF. The whole variable domain, remainder taken from reference TRBV7-2 and TRBJ2-5, is GAGVSQSPSNKVTEKGKDVELRCDPISGHTALYWYRQSLGQGLEFLIYFQGNSAPDKSGLPSDRFSAERTGGSVSTLTIQRTQQEDSAVYLCASSLEVISQETQYFGPGTRLLVL.

This sequence joins TRBV4-3 and TRBJ2-3; a possible D gene is TRBD2 (6 bases). The CDR3 is made up of 14 amino acids. The germline V gene has CDR1 LGHNA and CDR2 YSLEER. V was trimmed by 1 base and J by 5 bases, leaving 10 bases between them. CDR3 protein: CASSQARAGDTQYF. The CDR3, as DNA: TGCGCCAGCAGCCAAGCGAGAGCGGGAGATACGCAGTATTTT.

In the case of this clonotype: Given the absence of the conserved phenylalanine or tryptophan at the CDR3 end, a read error is likely. The genes are TRBV20-1 and TRBJ1-5; 8 nucleotides line up with TRBD1. The germline gives CDR1 DFQATT, CDR2 SNEGSKA (reference sequence). The CDR3 totals 16 residues. CDR3 DNA: TGCAGTGCTAGAGGGGGACAGGTGCTAACTAATCGGCCCCAGCATTAT. Encoded protein: CSARGGQVLTNRPQHY.

This clonotype was seen more than once but under ten times. V is TRBV20-1 and J is TRBJ2-6, with 8 nucleotides matching TRBD1. This CDR3 has 16 residues. J was trimmed by 0 bases and V by 6 bases; bases with no gene match: 7. From germline, CDR1 is DFQATT and CDR2 SNEGSKA (reference sequence). CDR3 residues: CSATRTGFSGANVLTF. CDR3 coding DNA: TGCAGTGCAACCCGGACAGGGTTCTCTGGGGCCAACGTCCTGACTTTC.

This clonotype was seen ten or more times. The chain recombines TRBV11-1 with TRBJ2-3; D assignment may be TRBD1 or TRBD2 (6 bases each). Germline loops: CDR1 SGHAT, CDR2 FQDESV (reference sequence). V was trimmed by 7 bases and J by 0 bases, leaving 14 bases between them. This CDR3 has 15 residues. As DNA, the CDR3 is TGTGCCAGCACCGCAAGGGGGACTAGCACAGATACGCAGTATTTT. Protein: CASTARGTSTDTQYF.

This clonotype was detected ten times or more. The rearrangement links TRBV20-1 to TRBJ1-6; a possible D gene is TRBD1 (5 bases). The CDR3 runs to 15 residues. V shed 2 bases and J shed 2 bases, with 10 bases lying between them. The V gene's germline CDR1 is DFQATT and CDR2 SNEGSKA (reference sequence). CDR3 in amino acids: CSARQGGPYNSPLHF. The CDR3 DNA is TGCAGTGCTAGACAGGGAGGACCCTATAATTCACCCCTCCACTTT.

The sample holds a few counts of this clonotype. This chain joins TRBV4-3 and TRBJ2-2; D unclear. Germline V CDR1 and CDR2: LGHNA, YSLEER. CDR3 length: 18 amino acids. Trimming removed 1 base from V and 0 bases from J, with 15 bases in between. The CDR3 DNA reads as TGCGCCAGCAGCCAAGTCGTCGGCAGCCCCGCGAACACCGGGGAGCTGTTTTTT. Translation: CASSQVVGSPANTGELFF.

The sample holds a few counts of this clonotype. V is TRBV7-6 and J is TRBJ2-2; no clear D gene. The CDR3 totals 14 residues. V dropped 4 bases and J dropped 1 base, with 7 bases sitting between them. Germline loops: CDR1 SGHVS, CDR2 FNYEAQ. The CDR3 sequence: CASSYTENTGELFF. CDR3 in DNA: TGTGCCAGCAGCTACACCGAGAACACCGGGGAGCTGTTTTTT.

The V call is TRBV11-2, the J call TRBJ2-2; 12 bases map to TRBD2. In germline, CDR1 is SGHAT, CDR2 FQNNGV. The CDR3 runs 17 residues. Trimming took 0 bases from V and 3 from J; bases not matched to a gene: 2. This CDR3 reads CASSLDRLAGDTGELFF. The DNA for the CDR3 is TGTGCCAGCAGCTTAGACCGACTAGCGGGGGACACCGGGGAGCTGTTTTTT.

The chain is built from TRBV12-3 or TRBV12-4 and TRBJ1-3; 7 bases agree with TRBD1. This CDR3 contains 13 residues. Unmatched junction bases numbered 6, after V lost 6 bases and J lost 7 bases. The chain's CDR3 is CASRRTGPNTIYF. The CDR3 DNA reads TGTGCCAGCAGGCGGACAGGACCGAACACCATATATTTT.

This clonotype was seen at least ten times. This chain joins TRBV11-2 and TRBJ2-5, with D uncertain. Germline CDR1 is SGHAT and CDR2 is FQNNGV. Trimming stripped 3 bases from V and 2 bases from J, with 7 bases between. The CDR3 consists of 13 residues. The CDR3 bases are TGTGCCAGCAGCTTCGGCAGACAAGAGACCCAGTACTTC. This translates into CASSFGRQETQYF.

Ten or more counts support this clonotype. V is TRBV12-3 or TRBV12-4 and J is TRBJ2-1, with 7 bases aligning to TRBD2. The CDR3 extends over 15 amino acids. V was clipped by 3 bases and J by 5 bases; unmatched bases: 7. The CDR3 here is CASSFQAGTNNEQFF. In nucleotides, the CDR3 is TGTGCCAGCAGTTTTCAAGCGGGGACGAACAATGAGCAGTTCTTC.

This sequence joins TRBV5-6 and TRBJ2-1, with D possibly matching TRBD1 (5 bases). The V gene's germline CDR1 is SGHDT and CDR2 YYEEEE. The CDR3 is made up of 16 amino acids. The V gene lost 0 bases and the J gene lost 2 bases, with 12 bases spanning the gap. The CDR3 DNA is TGTGCCAGCAGCTTGGCACGGGCAGGGACCTACAATGAGCAGTTCTTC. Translated, it gives CASSLARAGTYNEQFF. Complete variable domain (other parts from reference TRBV5-6 and TRBJ2-1): DAGVTQSPTHLIKTRGQQVTLRCSPKSGHDTVSWYQQALGQGPQFIFQYYEEEERQRGNFPDRFSGHQFPNYSSELNVNALLLGDSALYLCASSLARAGTYNEQFFGPGTRLTVL.

The chain combines TRBV4-3 with TRBJ2-1; possibly TRBD1 or TRBD2 for D (6 bases each). Per germline, CDR1 LGHNA and CDR2 YSLEER. This CDR3 is 15 amino acids long. Trimming removed 3 bases at V and 9 bases at J, with 18 bases between. The CDR3: CASSHLGGGLAEQFF. For the CDR3, the DNA is TGCGCCAGCAGCCATCTCGGGGGCGGATTGGCTGAGCAGTTCTTC.

This clonotype was counted between two and nine times. The chain employs TRBV6-5 and TRBJ1-4; D unresolved. Between the trimmed V and J ends, which lost 1 base and 0 bases, there was a span of 9 bases. The CDR3 runs 16 residues. The germline V gene encodes CDR1 MNHEY and CDR2 SVGAGI. CDR3 DNA sequence: TGTGCCAGCAGTTACTTCGGGCCCCCAACTAATGAAAAACTGTTTTTT. Its translation: CASSYFGPPTNEKLFF.

In this sample, this clonotype turned up many times. The chain recombines TRBV6-5 with TRBJ2-1; 10 bases fit TRBD2. Looked up from germline, CDR1 is MNHEY and CDR2 is SVGAGI. V lost 0 bases, J lost 9 bases, and 8 bases stayed unmatched. This CDR3 spans 16 amino acids. In DNA, the CDR3 is TGTGCCAGCAGTTACTCGACGGGGACTAGCGTCGTTGAGCAGTTCTTC. Translated, it gives CASSYSTGTSVVEQFF.

This clonotype was seen ten or more times. This chain uses TRBV19 with TRBJ2-1, with 7 bases aligning to TRBD2. V was clipped by 2 bases and J by 5 bases; unmatched bases: 6. The CDR3 is 15 residues long. CDR1 and CDR2 from the germline V gene are LNHDA and SQIVND (reference sequence). This CDR3 is CASSISPLADNEQFF. Written as DNA, the CDR3 is TGTGCCAGTAGTATATCCCCCCTAGCGGACAATGAGCAGTTCTTC.

This clonotype was observed a few times. The V gene is TRBV20-1, the J gene TRBJ2-1; 11 bases map to TRBD2. CDR1 and CDR2 (germline): DFQATT, SNEGSKA (reference sequence). J was trimmed by 2 bases and V by 0 bases; bases with no gene match: 0. The CDR3 sequence is 15 residues long. DNA of the CDR3: TGCAGTGCTAGAGATAGCGGGGGGGCCTACAATGAGCAGTTCTTC. Translation gives CSARDSGGAYNEQFF.

This clonotype turned up a few times. V gene TRBV12-3 or TRBV12-4 combines with J gene TRBJ2-1, with 13 bases that match TRBD2. The V segment lost 6 bases and the J segment 2 bases; nucleotides outside the gene matches: 7. The CDR3 length is 17 residues. The DNA of the CDR3 is TGTGCCAGCAGCACTACTAGCGGGGGGGCCCCCTACAATGAGCAGTTCTTC. The encoded protein is CASSTTSGGAPYNEQFF.

This rearrangement joins TRBV29-1 to TRBJ1-2; D remains ambiguous. The CDR3 has 13 residues. V was pared by 1 base and J by 3 bases, with 9 bases between. Germline V gives CDR1 SQVTM, CDR2 ANQGSEA. CDR3 sequence reads: CSVEGLGHYGYTF. The CDR3 DNA follows: TGCAGCGTTGAAGGGCTGGGTCACTATGGCTACACCTTC.

The chain links TRBV10-3 to TRBJ2-1; D may be TRBD1 (6 bases). V was shortened by 0 bases and J by 3 bases, with 15 bases between the two germline ends. The CDR3 runs 17 residues. Germline CDR1 and CDR2: ENHRY and SYGVKD. This CDR3 reads CAISESGGGTGYNEQFF. The CDR3 DNA reads as TGTGCCATCAGTGAGTCGGGTGGGGGCACAGGCTACAATGAGCAGTTCTTC.

The chain carries TRBV5-5 and TRBJ1-2, with D hard to call. The CDR3 has 14 amino acids. Germline CDR1 is SGHKS and CDR2 is YYEKEE (reference sequence). The V end lost 2 bases, the J end lost 0 bases, and 8 bases lay between the germline ends. The CDR3 spells CASSLTDPNYGYTF. In DNA, the CDR3 is TGTGCCAGCAGCTTAACCGATCCTAACTATGGCTACACCTTC.

This clonotype was detected many times. The chain couples TRBV6-5 to TRBJ1-2, with TRBD1 matching 9 bases. V shed 8 bases, J shed 8 bases, and the junction held 12 bases outside the gene matches. The CDR3 extends over 14 amino acids. The germline CDR1 and CDR2 sequences are MNHEY and SVGAGI. In DNA, the CDR3 is TGTGCCAGCCACCTATGGACAGGGGATGGGGGCTACACCTTC. This sequence encodes CASHLWTGDGGYTF.

This clonotype was counted at least ten times. The V call is TRBV6-5, the J call TRBJ2-1; 12 bases match TRBD2. Germline V gene lookup returns CDR1 MNHEY and CDR2 SVGAGI. After removal of 7 bases from V and 9 bases from J, the junction contained 10 bases not matched to a gene. This CDR3 contains 15 residues. The CDR3 DNA is TGTGCCAGCACCAAACTAGCGGGGGGTCGGGGTGAGCAGTTCTTC. Residues: CASTKLAGGRGEQFF.